Detailed here is one TCR beta chain. The antigen is undetermined. What made the TCR beta cDNA was 5'RACE template switching with UMIs. TCRdb reprocessed the 5' RACE reads and keeps a single row for each CDR3 protein, giving no DNA. This repertoire includes more than 400,000 distinct CDR3 sequences. Germline V gives CDR1 LNHDA, CDR2 SQIVND (reference sequence). The CDR3 length is 15 residues. This specimen comes from a study of T cells expressing NK-cell markers. Study-level information: One of eight sequenced donors was HCMV-seronegative; the other seven were seropositive. General study points: Four of the donors also had these clonotypes leading their CD3+CD56-NKG2C+ fraction. Evidence did not settle whether expanded NKG2C+ T cell clones targeted HCMV.

What was sequenced was blood T cells: a sorted CD56 or NKG2C T cell subset, CD4+ or CD8+ T cells, or bulk PBMC T cells (not recorded which). The chain recombines TRBV19 with TRBJ2-7; TCRdb's assignment of TRBD2 cannot be checked, as there is no DNA. This TCR was sampled from a woman aged 18-70 years in good health. CDR3 protein: CASSPPGTRLYEQYF.